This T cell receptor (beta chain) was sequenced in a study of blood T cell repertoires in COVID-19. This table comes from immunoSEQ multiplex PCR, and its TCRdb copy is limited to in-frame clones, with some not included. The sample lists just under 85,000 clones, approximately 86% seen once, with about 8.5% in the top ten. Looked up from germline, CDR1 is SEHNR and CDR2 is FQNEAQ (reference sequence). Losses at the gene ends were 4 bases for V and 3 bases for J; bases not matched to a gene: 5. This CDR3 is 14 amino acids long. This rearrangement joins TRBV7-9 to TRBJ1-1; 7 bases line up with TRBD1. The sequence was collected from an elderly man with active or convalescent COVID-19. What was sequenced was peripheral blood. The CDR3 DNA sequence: TGTGCCAGCAGCTCAACAGGGGCGGACACTGAAGCTTTCTTT. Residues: CASSSTGADTEAFF.